This TCR beta chain was found in a study of T cell repertoires in cytomegalovirus infection. About the study: Shared public TCR beta signatures pointed to both CMV infection and a matching HLA type. Points from the study as a whole: Dominating the ex vivo response were HLA-C-restricted CMV-specific TCR beta clonotypes.

The CDR3 has 13 residues. The germline V gene encodes CDR1 SGHVS and CDR2 FNYEAQ. A remark on this clonotype: Antigen specificity is unknown. One end of the junction fails to match germline, which may point to a read error.

TCRdb re-analysed the reads in MiXCR, keeping a single row per CDR3 protein. The sample gives about 470,000 distinct CDR3 sequences, about 42% of which show up once; about 39% is in the top ten. The source of this sequence is a human donor in good health (CMV status not recorded). Some clones in this sample may be carry-over from other donors' samples. Sequencing used cultured PBMCs, obtained from culture after CMV antigen stimulation. This rearrangement joins TRBV7-6 to TRBJ1-1, with a tentative D call TRBD1 (6 bases). Here the CDR3 DNA reads TGTGCCAGCAGCTTATCTAGGGGGGGTACGGCTTTTTTT. As protein: CASSLSRGGTAFF.